The next 26 T cell receptor beta chains were all read from a single sample in a study of regulatory T cells in long-lasting Graves disease. Building of the TCR beta libraries involved iRepertoire HTBI primers and Arm-PCR of CDR3 regions. One entry per CDR3 protein results from TCRdb running MiXCR on the multiplex PCR reads. The data hold just over 600,000 distinct CDR3 sequences, with around 15% observed a single time. Time point given: newly diagnosed GD, antithyroid drugs for less than 3 months. Preparation of the TCR library used RNA extracted from PBMCs. The same sample was also studied in work on T cells in Graves' hyperthyroidism and ophthalmopathy.

This specimen was peripheral blood mononuclear cells (PBMCs), taken at new diagnosis, from a patient treated with antithyroid drugs. These receptors all stem from a woman aged 25 to 45 with Graves disease.

This clonotype was found many times. The CDR3 DNA follows: TGTGCCAGCAGCCAGGCGGGGACAGGGCTCAATGAGCAGTTCTTC. Translating it yields CASSQAGTGLNEQFF. The chain combines TRBV7-2 with TRBJ2-1, with TRBD1 matching 9 bases. Unmatched junction bases numbered 8, after V lost 5 bases and J lost 6 bases. Germline CDR1 reads SGHTA; CDR2 reads FQGNSA. The CDR3 is 15 residues long. The full variable domain, rest sourced from reference TRBV7-2 and TRBJ2-1, is GAGVSQSPSNKVTEKGKDVELRCDPISGHTALYWYRQSLGQGLEFLIYFQGNSAPDKSGLPSDRFSAERTGGSVSTLTIQRTQQEDSAVYLCASSQAGTGLNEQFFGPGTRLTVL.

The CDR3 protein is CASSHPQTGTYEQYF. The CDR3 DNA is TGTGCCAGCAGCCATCCCCAGACAGGAACCTACGAGCAGTACTTC. The chain joins TRBV16 to TRBJ2-7; tentative D call: TRBD1 (6 bases). From germline, CDR1 is KGHSY and CDR2 FQNENV. V gave up 3 bases and J gave up 2 bases, with 14 bases separating them. This CDR3 spans 15 amino acids.

The V and J genes are TRBV18 and TRBJ2-7; 9 bases are a match to TRBD2. This CDR3 has 16 residues. Germline V gene data show CDR1 as KGHSH and CDR2 as LQKENI. The junction had 7 bases not matched to a gene; V was cut back by 2 bases and J by 2 bases. CDR3 in amino acids: CASSPSLAGSPYEQYF. As DNA, the CDR3 is TGTGCCAGCTCACCATCTCTAGCGGGGTCCCCCTACGAGCAGTACTTC.

This chain joins TRBV20-1 and TRBJ2-2; no clear D gene. Trimming stripped 0 bases from V and 1 base from J, with 6 bases between. This CDR3 has 14 residues. CDR1 and CDR2 from the germline V gene are DFQATT and SNEGSKA (reference sequence). CDR3 sequence reads: CSAREARNTGELFF. CDR3 bases: TGCAGTGCTAGAGAAGCCAGGAACACCGGGGAGCTGTTTTTT.

The chain employs TRBV20-1 and TRBJ2-7; 9 bases match TRBD2. This CDR3 region has 16 residues. The V and J ends lost 6 bases and 4 bases, in that order; junction bases with no gene match: 16. CDR1 and CDR2 from the germline V gene are DFQATT and SNEGSKA (reference sequence). The CDR3 DNA is TGCAGTGCCAGATCTATAGCGGGAGCACTGTGGTACGAGCAGTACTTC. The encoded protein is CSARSIAGALWYEQYF.

This clonotype was recorded a few times. The CDR3 coding sequence is TGTGCCAGCAGCATTTGGGGCACAACCTCCACAGATACGCAGTATTTT. Its translation: CASSIWGTTSTDTQYF. V is TRBV27 and J is TRBJ2-3; possible D gene TRBD1, 5 bases. V lost 6 bases, J lost 2 bases, and 18 bases lay in between. Looked up from germline, CDR1 is MNHEY and CDR2 is SMNVEV (reference sequence). The CDR3 is made up of 16 amino acids.

This chain joins TRBV5-1 and TRBJ2-1; D possibly corresponds to TRBD2 (5 bases). Germline CDR1 SGHRS, CDR2 YFSETQ. The CDR3 has 16 amino acids. Trimming removed 2 bases from V and 0 bases from J, with 12 bases in between. In nucleotides, the CDR3 is TGCGCCAGCAGCTTCGGACTGTTGAGCTCCTACAATGAGCAGTTCTTC. It yields the protein CASSFGLLSSYNEQFF.

Only a few counts were recorded for this clonotype. V usage is TRBV30 and J usage is TRBJ2-5; D gene ambiguous. Trimming stripped 4 bases from V and 2 bases from J, with 11 bases between. The CDR3 sequence is 13 residues long. The germline V gene encodes CDR1 GTSNPN and CDR2 SVGIG (reference sequence). The CDR3 DNA reads as TGTGCCTGGAAGGGTCTTGGGCAAGAGACCCAGTACTTC. Its protein is CAWKGLGQETQYF.

With regard to this clonotype: This sequence may be a read error, since a much larger clone differs from it by one base. Lacking the conserved final phenylalanine or tryptophan, this CDR3 likely reflects a read error. V is TRBV6-1 and J is TRBJ1-1; D gene uncertain. The length of the CDR3 is 13 residues. Germline loops: CDR1 MNHNS, CDR2 SASEGT. Trimming left V 5 bases short and J 5 bases short, with 12 bases between. CDR3 amino acids: CASSPSTGTEAFL. The CDR3 DNA sequence: TGTGCCAGCAGTCCGTCTACCGGGACTGAAGCTTTCCTT.

CDR3 in DNA: TGTGCCAGCAGCCAAGGTAGTAGTGCGGGAGGGCCGTACAATGAGCAGTTCTTC. Residues: CASSQGSSAGGPYNEQFF. The chain recombines TRBV14 with TRBJ2-1, with TRBD2 identical over 9 bases. The CDR3 totals 18 residues. The V gene end was trimmed by 1 base and the J gene end by 4 bases; junction bases not matched to a gene: 11. Per the germline V gene, CDR1 is SGHDN and CDR2 is FVKESK. The full variable domain, in which reference TRBV14 and TRBJ2-1 provide the parts outside the CDR3, is EAGVTQFPSHSVIEKGQTVTLRCDPISGHDNLYWYRRVMGKEIKFLLHFVKESKQDESGMPNNRFLAERTGGTYSTLKVQPAELEDSGVYFCASSQGSSAGGPYNEQFFGPGTRLTVL.

The V gene is TRBV2, the J gene TRBJ2-4, with D tentatively TRBD1 (5 bases). Germline V gene sequence: CDR1 SNHLY, CDR2 FYNNEI. CDR3 length: 12 amino acids. V lost 8 bases and J lost 8, with 13 bases in between. CDR3 bases: TGTGCCAGCGGGCCAGGGTGGGACATTCAGTACTTC. This encodes CASGPGWDIQYF.

V is TRBV11-3 and J is TRBJ2-5; 7 nucleotides agree with TRBD1. The CDR3 spans 14 residues. CDR1 is SGHNT, CDR2 YENEEA, per germline. With 4 bases clipped from V and 1 base from J, the junction kept 3 bases outside the gene matches. The CDR3 DNA sequence: TGTGCCAGCAGCTCGAGGGACAGCCAAGAGACCCAGTACTTC. Encoded protein: CASSSRDSQETQYF.

This clonotype was observed many times. V is TRBV19 and J is TRBJ1-1; D might be TRBD1 (5 bases). From germline, CDR1 is LNHDA and CDR2 SQIVND (reference sequence). This CDR3 has 15 residues. Trimming took 6 bases from V and 1 from J, leaving 15 bases between them. The CDR3 DNA reads as TGTGCCAGTAGCGCCGGGACGGCGGGGAACACTGAAGCTTTCTTT. Its protein is CASSAGTAGNTEAFF.

This clonotype has at least ten counts. The CDR3 sequence: CASRGVSQETQYF. CDR3 bases: TGTGCCAGCCGGGGGGTTTCGCAAGAGACCCAGTACTTC. The chain joins TRBV28 to TRBJ2-5, with 7 bases lining up with TRBD2. The V gene's germline CDR1 is MDHEN and CDR2 SYDVKM. The CDR3 covers 13 residues. V dropped 8 bases and J dropped 2; count of bases not matched to a gene: 5.

Ten or more counts support this clonotype. The genes are TRBV11-2 and TRBJ1-6; D gene uncertain. Germline V CDR1 and CDR2: SGHAT, FQNNGV. V gave up 7 bases and J gave up 5 bases, with 15 bases separating them. This CDR3 spans 15 amino acids. In DNA, the CDR3 is TGTGCCAGCACCCACCTGTGGGGAGATAATTCACCCCTCCACTTT. Its translation: CASTHLWGDNSPLHF. Looking up the rest from reference TRBV11-2 and TRBJ1-6 gives the full variable domain: EAGVAQSPRYKIIEKRQSVAFWCNPISGHATLYWYQQILGQGPKLLIQFQNNGVVDDSQLPKDRFSAERLKGVDSTLKIQPAKLEDSAVYLCASTHLWGDNSPLHFGNGTRLTVT.

This clonotype was detected ten times or more. The chain has TRBV28 and TRBJ2-1, with TRBD2 matching over 7 bases. Germline values: CDR1 MDHEN, CDR2 SYDVKM. The CDR3 spans 18 residues. The V gene end was trimmed by 4 bases and the J gene end by 2 bases; junction bases not matched to a gene: 14. CDR3 protein: CASSSYGGGPRAYNEQFF. CDR3 nucleotides: TGTGCCAGCAGTTCCTACGGGGGAGGGCCTAGGGCCTACAATGAGCAGTTCTTC.

This clonotype was seen many times. V is TRBV3-1 and J is TRBJ1-2; D possibly corresponds to TRBD1 (5 bases). CDR3 length: 14 residues. Germline V gene lookup returns CDR1 LGHDT and CDR2 YNNKEL (reference sequence). Trimming removed 4 bases at V and 4 bases at J, with 13 bases between. The CDR3 DNA is TGTGCCAGCAGCCCTCTGGGACCGAGCTATGGCTACACCTTC. Protein product: CASSPLGPSYGYTF.

There are many counts of this clonotype. The chain is built from TRBV24-1 and TRBJ1-1; no reliable D call. Trimming removed 3 bases from V and 11 bases from J, with 6 bases in between. There are 10 residues in the CDR3. Germline CDR1 reads KGHDR; CDR2 reads SFDVKD. CDR3 DNA sequence: TGTGCCACCAGTGATCGGACGGCTTTCTTT. Protein: CATSDRTAFF.

The chain joins TRBV6-4 to TRBJ2-3; D perhaps matches TRBD2 (6 bases). This CDR3 has 15 residues. The germline CDR1 and CDR2 sequences are MRHNA and SNTAGT. Trimming shortened V by 11 bases and J by 2 bases, and 20 bases separated the two germline ends. The CDR3 DNA reads TGTGCCCAGAAAGACGGGAGTTGTTCCACAGATACGCAGTATTTT. Its protein product is CAQKDGSCSTDTQYF.

J is TRBJ1-2 and V is TRBV2; unclear D gene. V lost 7 bases to trimming and J lost 8 bases, with 14 bases between them. Germline V gives CDR1 SNHLY, CDR2 FYNNEI. The CDR3 extends over 12 amino acids. DNA of the CDR3: TGTGCCAGCATCCCCCGAATGTACGGCTACACCTTC. Its protein is CASIPRMYGYTF. Full variable domain (missing parts from reference TRBV2 and TRBJ1-2): EPEVTQTPSHQVTQMGQEVILRCVPISNHLYFYWYRQILGQKVEFLVSFYNNEISEKSEIFDDQFSVERPDGSNFTLKIRSTKLEDSAMYFCASIPRMYGYTFGSGTRLTVV.

This clonotype was counted a few times. This sequence joins TRBV6-2 or TRBV6-3 and TRBJ1-6; no reliable D call. Germline V CDR1 and CDR2: MNHEY, SVGEGT. V was cut by 4 bases and J by 13 bases, with 11 bases left in between. This CDR3 has 12 residues. The CDR3 nucleotides are TGTGCCAGCAGTTCGAACCCTCGGCCCCTCCACTTT. As protein: CASSSNPRPLHF.

The V gene is TRBV11-2, the J gene TRBJ1-3; D remains ambiguous. CDR1 and CDR2 from the germline V gene are SGHAT and FQNNGV. The CDR3 length is 15 residues. The germline V and J ends were trimmed by 5 bases and 3 bases, with 14 bases remaining between them. CDR3: CASSLNRLIGNTIYF. CDR3 bases: TGTGCCAGCAGCCTGAACCGACTAATTGGAAACACCATATATTTT.

There are many counts of this clonotype. The rearrangement uses TRBV2 and TRBJ1-2; D is uncertain. Germline V CDR1 and CDR2: SNHLY, FYNNEI. Trimming shortened V by 7 bases and J by 2 bases, and 8 bases separated the two germline ends. This CDR3 is built from 12 residues. CDR3 region: CASNLQNYGYTF. The CDR3 nucleotides read TGTGCCAGCAATTTACAGAACTATGGCTACACCTTC.

This clonotype was counted at least ten times. The chain recombines TRBV6-1 with TRBJ2-5, with 11 positions matching TRBD2. CDR3 length: 15 residues. Trimming removed 5 bases from V and 4 bases from J; junction bases left unmatched: 6. CDR1 and CDR2 from the germline V gene are MNHNS and SASEGT. For the CDR3, the DNA is TGTGCCAGCAGTCGGTATCTAGCGGGAGGAGAGACCCAGTACTTC. Protein sequence: CASSRYLAGGETQYF.

This clonotype was seen a few times. CDR3 amino acids: CASSLMAGGRGQYF. Written as DNA, the CDR3 is TGTGCCAGCAGCTTAATGGCAGGGGGTAGGGGGCAGTACTTC. This chain links TRBV7-8 with TRBJ2-7; TRBD1 matches 7 bases. CDR1 and CDR2 (germline): SGHVS, FQNEAQ. Unmatched junction bases numbered 10, after V lost 2 bases and J lost 9 bases. The length of the CDR3 is 14 residues. Drawing the rest from reference TRBV7-8 and TRBJ2-7, the complete variable domain is GAGVSQSPRYKVAKRGQDVALRCDPISGHVSLFWYQQALGQGPEFLTYFQNEAQLDKSGLPSDRFFAERPEGSVSTLKIQRTQQEDSAVYLCASSLMAGGRGQYFGPGTRLTVT.

Only a few counts were recorded for this clonotype. A much larger clone sits a single nucleotide away, making a read error possible. The chain is built from TRBV28 and TRBJ2-1; 9 bases align to TRBD1. The CDR3 is 16 residues long. Germline lookup yields CDR1 MDHEN and CDR2 SYDVKM. V lost 6 bases, J lost 6 bases, and 12 bases stayed unmatched. The CDR3 region is CASSSVPGQGTNEQFF. For the CDR3, the DNA is TGTGCCAGCAGCTCGGTACCGGGACAGGGAACCAATGAGCAGTTCTTC.